The T cell receptor (beta chain) described here comes from a study of blood T cell repertoires in COVID-19. The assay was immunoSEQ multiplex PCR, and TCRdb's table has in-frame clones only and misses some. The table lists tens of thousands of clones, 70% to 90% of them singletons, with 15% to 20% in the top ten. The CDR3 spans 14 residues. The germline V gene encodes CDR1 SQVTM and CDR2 ANQGSEA. V lost 1 base to trimming and J lost 3 bases; unmatched junction nucleotides: 5. This sequence originates from a woman in her sixties or seventies with acute or convalescent COVID-19. This chain uses TRBV29-1 with TRBJ2-5, with TRBD1 identical over 7 bases. Sequencing was performed on peripheral blood. The CDR3 DNA follows: TGCAGCGTTGAAGGCCTCGGGACAGAAGAGACCCAGTACTTC. Protein: CSVEGLGTEETQYF.